The next 24 T cell receptor beta chains were all read from a single sample in a study of CD8 T cells in Susac syndrome. Random hexamers were used to reverse transcribe about 0.45 to 1 ug of RNA. TCRdb fed the immunoSEQ multiplex PCR reads into MiXCR, producing one record per CDR3 protein. The data hold some 160,000 distinct CDR3 sequences, with about 90% observed a single time. The source material was CD4+ T cells from PBMCs. The receptors originated from a human donor in good health.

This chain connects TRBV2 to TRBJ2-3; 8 bases are a match to TRBD2. Germline V CDR1 and CDR2: SNHLY, FYNNEI. This CDR3 contains 16 residues. V shed 6 bases, J shed 3 bases, and the junction held 11 bases outside the gene matches. The CDR3: CASRERASGSTDTQYF. The CDR3 DNA sequence: TGTGCCAGCAGGGAAAGGGCTAGCGGGTCTACAGATACGCAGTATTTT.

The CDR3: CASSQDDGRSGELFF. The CDR3, as DNA: TGTGCCAGCAGCCAAGATGATGGCCGGAGCGGGGAGCTGTTTTTT. The J gene is TRBJ2-2, the V gene TRBV3-1; D is undetermined. CDR1 is LGHDT and CDR2 is YNNKEL in the germline V gene (reference sequence). Trimming took 0 bases from V and 7 from J, leaving 12 bases between them. CDR3 size: 15 residues.

V gene TRBV29-1 combines with J gene TRBJ1-1; D gene unclear. This CDR3 has 12 residues. Per germline, CDR1 SQVTM and CDR2 ANQGSEA. V lost 7 bases, J lost 2 bases, and 11 bases lay in between. The CDR3 DNA sequence: TGCAGCGCGGTTCGGGCAAACACTGAAGCTTTCTTT. Protein sequence: CSAVRANTEAFF.

The V and J genes are TRBV6-2 or TRBV6-3 and TRBJ2-5; D possibly uses TRBD1 or TRBD2 (6 bases each). V dropped 10 bases and J dropped 4 bases, with 22 bases sitting between them. The CDR3 is 15 amino acids. Germline V gene data show CDR1 as MNHEY and CDR2 as SVGEGT. Here the CDR3 reads CATSRGQHGGETQYF. The CDR3 DNA reads as TGTGCCACCTCCCGGGGGCAGCATGGGGGAGAGACCCAGTACTTC.

This sequence joins TRBV7-9 and TRBJ2-7, with D maybe TRBD1 (5 bases). CDR1 and CDR2 from the germline V gene are SEHNR and FQNEAQ (reference sequence). Trimming left V 3 bases short and J 7 bases short, with 22 bases between. CDR3 length: 16 residues. The CDR3: CASSFSARDSPWEQYF. For the CDR3, the DNA is TGTGCCAGCAGCTTTTCCGCCCGAGACAGCCCGTGGGAGCAGTACTTC. Full variable domain (outside the CDR3, taken from reference TRBV7-9 and TRBJ2-7): DTGVSQNPRHKITKRGQNVTFRCDPISEHNRLYWYRQTLGQGPEFLTYFQNEAQLEKSRLLSDRFSAERPKGSFSTLEIQRTEQGDSAMYLCASSFSARDSPWEQYFGPGTRLTVT.

The V call is TRBV2, the J call TRBJ1-2, with unresolved D. CDR1 and CDR2 from the germline V gene are SNHLY and FYNNEI. This CDR3 is built from 13 residues. V dropped 10 bases and J dropped 8 bases, with 20 bases sitting between them. CDR3 loop: CATNLWTREGYTF. Here the CDR3 DNA reads TGTGCCACCAACCTTTGGACTCGGGAAGGCTACACCTTC.

The V call is TRBV20-1, the J call TRBJ2-5; 13 bases match TRBD2. Germline V gene lookup returns CDR1 DFQATT and CDR2 SNEGSKA (reference sequence). V lost 5 bases to trimming and J lost 5 bases; unmatched junction nucleotides: 5. The CDR3 contains 14 residues. CDR3 in amino acids: CSAAGLAGDETQYF. The CDR3, as DNA: TGCAGTGCTGCCGGACTAGCGGGAGACGAGACCCAGTACTTC.

This rearrangement joins TRBV30 to TRBJ1-4, with D unclear. The CDR3 loop spans 12 amino acids. The ends were cut back, 3 bases at V and 4 bases at J, with 6 bases in the middle. Germline CDR1 and CDR2: GTSNPN and SVGIG (reference sequence). The CDR3 sequence is CAWRPNNEKLFF. CDR3 in DNA: TGTGCCTGGAGACCAAATAATGAAAAACTGTTTTTT.

This clonotype was detected once. This chain links TRBV3-1 with TRBJ2-2; 7 nucleotides align to TRBD1. Germline CDR1 reads LGHDT; CDR2 reads YNNKEL (reference sequence). This CDR3 is built from 16 residues. The V gene end was trimmed by 4 bases and the J gene end by 0 bases; junction bases not matched to a gene: 5. CDR3 residues: CASSLQGVANTGELFF. The CDR3, as DNA: TGTGCCAGCAGCCTGCAGGGGGTTGCGAACACCGGGGAGCTGTTTTTT.

The V call is TRBV5-4, the J call TRBJ2-2; perhaps TRBD1 as D (5 bases). The V end was cut by 4 bases, the J end by 9 bases, with 22 bases between. The CDR3 has 16 amino acids. Germline V gene data show CDR1 as SGHNT and CDR2 as YYREEE (reference sequence). The CDR3 is CASSLGGRERGRELFF. Here the CDR3 DNA reads TGTGCCAGCAGCCTTGGCGGCAGGGAACGTGGCCGGGAGCTGTTTTTT.

As to this clonotype: A junction boundary mismatches the germline segment, possibly from a read error. J is TRBJ2-3 and V is TRBV7-2; D not resolved. Germline CDR1 is SGHTA and CDR2 is FQGNSA. The CDR3 extends over 14 amino acids. The CDR3 sequence is CASSVARSTDTQYF. DNA of the CDR3: TGTGCCAGCAGCGTAGCAAGGAGCACAGATACGCAGTATTTT. Looking up the rest from reference TRBV7-2 and TRBJ2-3 gives the full variable domain: GAGVSQSPSNKVTEKGKDVELRCDPISGHTALYWYRQSLGQGLEFLIYFQGNSAPDKSGLPSDRFSAERTGGSVSTLTIQRTQQEDSAVYLCASSVARSTDTQYFGPGTRLTVL.

The chain uses TRBV29-1 and TRBJ2-2, with unresolved D. This CDR3 region has 15 residues. CDR1 is SQVTM and CDR2 is ANQGSEA in the germline V gene. Between the trimmed V and J ends, which lost 5 bases and 5 bases, there was a span of 18 bases. CDR3 coding DNA: TGCAGCGTTTCCCGGTTTGGGGTCGGTACCGGGGAGCTGTTTTTT. Translated, it gives CSVSRFGVGTGELFF.

In its sample, this clonotype was seen a few times. The chain couples TRBV20-1 to TRBJ1-2; D is unresolved. CDR3 size: 10 residues. Deletions cut 5 bases from V and 3 bases from J, with 4 bases between. CDR1 and CDR2 (germline): DFQATT, SNEGSKA (reference sequence). CDR3 nucleotide sequence: TGCAGTGCTTCCGACTATGGCTACACCTTC. This sequence encodes CSASDYGYTF.

CDR3 sequence (DNA): TGTGCCAGCAGTGAAGGGCGGGGGGGTAGCACAGATACGCAGTATTTT. Translation: CASSEGRGGSTDTQYF. This sequence joins TRBV6-1 and TRBJ2-3, with 9 bases fitting TRBD2. This CDR3 has 16 residues. CDR1 is MNHNS, CDR2 SASEGT, per germline. The trim removed 1 base at V and 0 bases at J, leaving 2 bases unmatched.

Only one count was recorded for this clonotype. This rearrangement joins TRBV14 to TRBJ1-3; the D is unclear. The V gene lost 4 bases and the J gene lost 1 base, with 8 bases spanning the gap. Germline assignment: CDR1 SGHDN and CDR2 FVKESK. CDR3 size: 14 residues. CDR3 in DNA: TGTGCCAGCAGCCCCGTTGTTTCTGGAAACACCATATATTTT. Translation gives CASSPVVSGNTIYF.

The J gene is TRBJ2-5, the V gene TRBV24-1; D may be TRBD2 (7 bases). Germline assignment: CDR1 KGHDR and CDR2 SFDVKD. The length of the CDR3 is 17 residues. V lost 1 base and J lost 2, with 16 bases in between. This chain's CDR3 is CATSDFRGAYGQETQYF. The CDR3 nucleotides read TGTGCCACCAGTGATTTTCGGGGGGCGTATGGTCAAGAGACCCAGTACTTC.

This rearrangement joins TRBV28 to TRBJ2-3; 7 bases line up with TRBD2. CDR1 is MDHEN, CDR2 SYDVKM, per germline. V shed 7 bases and J 1 base; nucleotides not matched to a gene: 5. The length of the CDR3 is 14 residues. CDR3 DNA sequence: TGTGCCAGCATAGGCCTAGCGGGCACAGATACGCAGTATTTT. The encoded protein is CASIGLAGTDTQYF.

The V gene is TRBV10-3, the J gene TRBJ1-2, with 11 bases lining up with TRBD1. Looked up from germline, CDR1 is ENHRY and CDR2 is SYGVKD. J gave up 4 bases and V 5 bases, and 6 bases lay outside the gene matches. The CDR3 extends over 15 amino acids. CDR3 sequence (DNA): TGTGCCATCAGTCCCGGACAGGGGGCAAGCTATGGCTACACCTTC. It codes for CAISPGQGASYGYTF.

The V and J genes are TRBV5-1 and TRBJ2-3, with TRBD2 identical over 9 bases. The CDR3 contains 16 residues. The J segment lost 6 bases and the V segment lost 2 bases, leaving 10 bases of the junction unmatched. The germline V gene has CDR1 SGHRS and CDR2 YFSETQ. The CDR3 sequence is CASSFPGTSGSDTQYF. The CDR3 DNA reads TGCGCCAGCAGCTTCCCCGGTACTAGCGGGTCGGATACGCAGTATTTT.

The V and J genes are TRBV7-2 and TRBJ1-4, with 7 bases lining up with TRBD1. This CDR3 has 15 residues. The germline CDR1 and CDR2 sequences are SGHTA and FQGNSA. V gave up 5 bases and J gave up 8 bases; unmatched junction bases: 11. The CDR3 DNA reads TGTGCCAGCAGCCTCAGACAGGGTGGGTGGGAAAAACTGTTTTTT. It is translated as CASSLRQGGWEKLFF.

This clonotype was found once. V and J are TRBV6-6 and TRBJ2-1, with D unresolved. V dropped 7 bases and J dropped 9 bases, with 13 bases sitting between them. Germline loops: CDR1 MNHNY, CDR2 SVGAGI (reference sequence). The CDR3 runs to 12 residues. This CDR3 reads CASTSTVGEQFF. CDR3 in DNA: TGTGCCAGCACCTCAACGGTTGGTGAGCAGTTCTTC.

The rearrangement uses TRBV19 and TRBJ2-7, with unresolved D. CDR1 LNHDA and CDR2 SQIVND come from the germline V gene (reference sequence). V was clipped by 0 bases and J by 5 bases, with 11 bases between them. CDR3 length equals 14 residues. The CDR3 region is CASSIDGLVDEQYF. In nucleotides, the CDR3 is TGTGCCAGTAGTATAGATGGGCTAGTCGACGAGCAGTACTTC.

V and J are TRBV20-1 and TRBJ2-2, with a weak D call TRBD1 (5 bases). Trimming pared 3 bases from V and 4 bases from J, leaving 12 bases between. This CDR3 is 14 amino acids long. CDR1 and CDR2 (germline): DFQATT, SNEGSKA (reference sequence). The CDR3: CSASRGGGTGELFF. DNA of the CDR3: TGCAGTGCTAGTAGGGGCGGTGGCACCGGGGAGCTGTTTTTT.

The chain employs TRBV6-1 and TRBJ2-7; 8 nucleotides line up with TRBD1. The CDR3 contains 13 residues. The ends lost 7 bases at V and 6 bases at J; junction bases unmatched: 8. From germline, CDR1 is MNHNS and CDR2 SASEGT. Here the CDR3 DNA reads TGTGCCAGCACGGACAGGGCCCAGATCGAGCAGTACTTC. The encoded protein is CASTDRAQIEQYF.